The next 30 T cell receptor beta chains were all read from a single sample in a study of blood T cells in healthy people across ages. Sample-barcoded 5' priming and a J-beta primer mix drove a second PCR of roughly 7 to 11 cycles. MiXCR, applied by TCRdb to the 5' RACE reads, yields one record per CDR3 protein. The sample lists more than 800,000 distinct CDR3 sequences; 25% to 35% were seen once. Sample: blood. The source of these receptors is an elderly woman in good health.

This clonotype has at least ten counts. V usage is TRBV12-3 or TRBV12-4 and J usage is TRBJ2-3, with 8 nucleotides matching TRBD1. Trimming removed 5 bases from V and 2 bases from J; junction bases left unmatched: 6. The CDR3 covers 15 residues. CDR3 loop: CASSKIRGPTDTQYF. DNA for the CDR3: TGTGCCAGCAGTAAGATCAGGGGGCCCACAGATACGCAGTATTTT.

This clonotype was observed at least ten times. The chain uses TRBV20-1 and TRBJ2-3, with 7 positions matching TRBD2. Trimming at V came to 6 bases and at J to 0 bases, leaving 18 bases not matched to a gene. CDR3 length: 18 residues. Germline CDR1 DFQATT, CDR2 SNEGSKA (reference sequence). DNA for the CDR3: TGCAGTGCCACCGGGGCCGCTAGCGGAGCTACTAGCACAGATACGCAGTATTTT. Translating it yields CSATGAASGATSTDTQYF.

Of note for this clonotype: A much larger clonotype is one base distant, so this may be a read error. The chain recombines TRBV7-2 with TRBJ2-5; 9 bases line up with TRBD2. The V gene end was trimmed by 5 bases and the J gene end by 11 bases; junction bases not matched to a gene: 15. CDR1 is SGHTA and CDR2 is FQGNSA in the germline V gene. The CDR3 consists of 15 residues. CDR3 DNA sequence: TGTGCCAGCAGCCCTATAGCGGGGGCGCCCGCTGAGCAGTACTTC. As protein: CASSPIAGAPAEQYF. The variable domain in full, with the rest retrieved from reference TRBV7-2 and TRBJ2-5, is GAGVSQSPSNKVTEKGKDVELRCDPISGHTALYWYRQSLGQGLEFLIYFQGNSAPDKSGLPSDRFSAERTGGSVSTLTIQRTQQEDSAVYLCASSPIAGAPAEQYFGPGTRLLVL.

This clonotype appeared many times. This sequence joins TRBV7-9 and TRBJ2-5; D is unclear. Germline assignment: CDR1 SEHNR and CDR2 FQNEAQ (reference sequence). CDR3 length equals 14 residues. Trimming cost V 5 bases and J 5 bases, with 15 bases left between them. CDR3 bases: TGTGCCAGCAGCCTCCCTTCGTCGGGCGAGACCCAGTACTTC. Protein: CASSLPSSGETQYF.

This clonotype was detected only a few times. The J gene is TRBJ1-1, the V gene TRBV7-9, with D unresolved. The V end was cut by 5 bases, the J end by 0 bases, with 10 bases between. Germline V gene data show CDR1 as SEHNR and CDR2 as FQNEAQ (reference sequence). This CDR3 has 14 residues. CDR3 in DNA: TGTGCCAGCAGCCGAGGAGGGATGAACACTGAAGCTTTCTTT. Its protein is CASSRGGMNTEAFF. Full variable domain (remainder filled in from reference TRBV7-9 and TRBJ1-1): DTGVSQNPRHKITKRGQNVTFRCDPISEHNRLYWYRQTLGQGPEFLTYFQNEAQLEKSRLLSDRFSAERPKGSFSTLEIQRTEQGDSAMYLCASSRGGMNTEAFFGQGTRLTVV.

There are a few counts of this clonotype. With a much larger clone just one base away, this may be a read error. This chain uses TRBV5-1 with TRBJ2-5, with D possibly matching TRBD2 (5 bases). The germline gives CDR1 SGHRS, CDR2 YFSETQ. There are 15 residues in the CDR3. The CDR3 is CTSSWSGSLQETQYF. CDR3 nucleotides: TGCACCAGCAGCTGGAGTGGGAGCCTCCAAGAGACCCAGTACTTC.

This clonotype was seen more than once but under ten times. The chain joins TRBV7-8 to TRBJ2-5; TRBD2 is a possible D gene (6 bases). V was trimmed by 1 base and J by 4 bases, leaving 13 bases between them. The CDR3 runs to 15 residues. Germline assignment: CDR1 SGHVS and CDR2 FQNEAQ. The CDR3 sequence: CASSLDSGEAETQYF. The CDR3 DNA reads TGTGCCAGCAGCTTAGATTCTGGGGAGGCAGAGACCCAGTACTTC. The full variable domain, rest sourced from reference TRBV7-8 and TRBJ2-5, is GAGVSQSPRYKVAKRGQDVALRCDPISGHVSLFWYQQALGQGPEFLTYFQNEAQLDKSGLPSDRFFAERPEGSVSTLKIQRTQQEDSAVYLCASSLDSGEAETQYFGPGTRLLVL.

The V call is TRBV5-6, the J call TRBJ2-1, with D tentatively TRBD1 (5 bases). The CDR3 consists of 19 residues. CDR1 and CDR2 (germline): SGHDT, YYEEEE. Trimming pared 3 bases from V and 0 bases from J, leaving 22 bases between. As DNA, the CDR3 is TGTGCCAGCAGCTCGCTCGACCGATCCCCAGGGCTCTCCTACAATGAGCAGTTCTTC. Protein product: CASSSLDRSPGLSYNEQFF.

This clonotype came up many times. V usage is TRBV7-8 and J usage is TRBJ2-4; TRBD1 matches at 11 bases. The CDR3 loop spans 15 amino acids. In germline, CDR1 is SGHVS, CDR2 FQNEAQ. With 5 bases clipped from V and 6 bases from J, the junction kept 6 bases outside the gene matches. The CDR3 bases are TGTGCCAGCAGCATATCCGGGACAGGGGGAAACATTCAGTACTTC. It codes for CASSISGTGGNIQYF.

In this sample, this clonotype turned up many times. The rearrangement joins TRBV6-2 or TRBV6-3 to TRBJ2-5; 9 bases agree with TRBD2. V lost 0 bases to trimming and J lost 5 bases; unmatched junction nucleotides: 16. Germline values: CDR1 MNHEY, CDR2 SVGEGT. The CDR3 length is 19 residues. This CDR3 reads CASSYSRRSGGPRVETQYF. As DNA, the CDR3 is TGTGCCAGCAGTTACTCGAGGAGAAGCGGGGGGCCCAGAGTTGAGACCCAGTACTTC.

This clonotype has more than one count but fewer than ten. J is TRBJ2-3 and V is TRBV6-2 or TRBV6-3, with 7 nucleotides matching TRBD2. V dropped 5 bases and J dropped 6; count of bases not matched to a gene: 11. CDR1 is MNHEY and CDR2 is SVGEGT in the germline V gene. The CDR3 extends over 15 amino acids. CDR3 nucleotides: TGTGCCAGCAGTCCCAGAGCGGGGAAGGTCGATACGCAGTATTTT. Encoded protein: CASSPRAGKVDTQYF.

The table lists this clonotype with many counts. The chain links TRBV18 to TRBJ2-6; D is tentatively TRBD1 or TRBD2 (5 bases each). From germline, CDR1 is KGHSH and CDR2 LQKENI. CDR3 size: 19 residues. Trimming removed 3 bases from V and 1 base from J, with 19 bases in between. This CDR3 is CASSPQSIGTSSGANVLTF. The CDR3 coding sequence is TGTGCCAGCTCACCTCAAAGCATCGGGACGTCTTCTGGGGCCAACGTCCTGACTTTC.

This clonotype was counted between two and nine times. This chain connects TRBV6-2 or TRBV6-3 to TRBJ1-1; D unresolved. This CDR3 contains 17 residues. Trimming shortened V by 4 bases and J by 5 bases, and 23 bases separated the two germline ends. Germline assignment: CDR1 MNHEY and CDR2 SVGEGT. CDR3 DNA: TGTGCCAGCAGTTCAAAAATCTCCCAGCCGTTGGGTACTGAAGCTTTCTTT. The encoded protein is CASSSKISQPLGTEAFF.

This clonotype was recorded many times. The chain has TRBV6-2 or TRBV6-3 and TRBJ2-5; 11 nucleotides match TRBD2. Trimming cost V 6 bases and J 4 bases; bases outside gene matches: 13. The CDR3 totals 17 residues. Germline V gene lookup returns CDR1 MNHEY and CDR2 SVGEGT. CDR3 loop: CASRRLHGLAGRETQYF. CDR3 DNA: TGTGCCAGCAGACGACTGCACGGACTAGCGGGTAGAGAGACCCAGTACTTC.

This clonotype has only a few counts. This sequence joins TRBV6-2 or TRBV6-3 and TRBJ1-4; a possible D gene is TRBD1 (5 bases). This CDR3 spans 14 amino acids. The ends were cut back, 6 bases at V and 7 bases at J, with 15 bases in the middle. Germline CDR1 MNHEY, CDR2 SVGEGT. CDR3 protein: CASSFQGFSEKLFF. The DNA of the CDR3 is TGTGCCAGCAGCTTCCAGGGCTTCAGTGAAAAACTGTTTTTT.

This clonotype was seen a few times. The V call is TRBV6-1, the J call TRBJ1-1; TRBD1 is a possible D gene (5 bases). The CDR3 is made up of 14 amino acids. Germline CDR1 MNHNS, CDR2 SASEGT. The V end was cut by 2 bases, the J end by 3 bases, with 10 bases between. This CDR3 reads CASSELRDDTEAFF. Here the CDR3 DNA reads TGTGCCAGCAGTGAACTCAGGGATGACACTGAAGCTTTCTTT.

About this clonotype itself: At one end, the junction sequence differs from germline, possibly due to a read error. This CDR3 is CAGSPGSGDQPQHF. The DNA for the CDR3 is TGTGCCGGCTCACCGGGAAGTGGTGATCAGCCCCAGCATTTT. The V call is TRBV18, the J call TRBJ1-5; no clear D. Germline CDR1 reads KGHSH; CDR2 reads LQKENI. The CDR3 has 14 residues.

This CDR3 reads CASSWGGRDGEQYF. In DNA, the CDR3 is TGCGCCAGCAGCTGGGGGGGGCGGGATGGCGAGCAGTACTTC. This sequence joins TRBV5-1 and TRBJ2-5, with D perhaps TRBD2 (7 bases). Gene TRBJ2-7 matches the end of the DNA better, so the J call may be wrong. Germline assignment: CDR1 SGHRS and CDR2 YFSETQ. The CDR3 is made up of 14 amino acids.

This clonotype has at least ten counts. This chain uses TRBV7-2 with TRBJ2-1; D unresolved. The CDR3 is made up of 14 amino acids. V shed 3 bases and J shed 1 base, with 7 bases lying between them. Germline CDR1 SGHTA, CDR2 FQGNSA. CDR3 residues: CASSFLGSYNEQFF. CDR3 DNA: TGTGCCAGCAGCTTTTTAGGGTCCTACAATGAGCAGTTCTTC.

The chain recombines TRBV20-1 with TRBJ2-2, with D possibly TRBD1 on 6 matching bases. This CDR3 is 15 amino acids long. Germline V lookup: CDR1 DFQATT, CDR2 SNEGSKA (reference sequence). V was clipped by 5 bases and J by 1 base, with 14 bases between them. The CDR3 DNA sequence: TGCAGTGCTTCAGCCGGGACACGGAACACCGGGGAGCTGTTTTTT. This sequence encodes CSASAGTRNTGELFF.

This clonotype was counted ten times or more. The gene calls are TRBV7-2 and TRBJ2-7; 7 bases map to TRBD1. This CDR3 is 13 amino acids long. CDR1 SGHTA and CDR2 FQGNSA come from the germline V gene. V dropped 1 base and J dropped 7; count of bases not matched to a gene: 4. The CDR3 DNA is TGTGCCAGCAGCTTAGACAGGGGATCGGAGCAGTACTTC. As protein: CASSLDRGSEQYF.

This clonotype was observed many times. The rearrangement joins TRBV6-2 or TRBV6-3 to TRBJ2-5; maybe TRBD1 (6 bases). Germline V lookup: CDR1 MNHEY, CDR2 SVGEGT. CDR3 length: 15 residues. V lost 0 bases and J 5 bases, leaving 13 bases between the germline ends. DNA of the CDR3: TGTGCCAGCAGTTACTCGTCCCTTGGGGGCGAGACCCAGTACTTC. It codes for CASSYSSLGGETQYF.

The chain has TRBV11-2 and TRBJ1-5; TRBD1 might be the D (5 bases). Germline V gene lookup returns CDR1 SGHAT and CDR2 FQNNGV. This CDR3 is 15 amino acids long. V dropped 5 bases and J dropped 7 bases, with 18 bases sitting between them. CDR3 in amino acids: CASSPEFGGGQPQHF. The CDR3 nucleotides are TGTGCCAGCAGCCCGGAGTTTGGGGGGGGACAGCCCCAGCATTTT.

At least ten counts were recorded for this clonotype. The rearrangement links TRBV5-1 to TRBJ2-3; D is ambiguous. This CDR3 region has 15 residues. V shed 0 bases and J shed 0 bases, with 8 bases lying between them. Germline assignment: CDR1 SGHRS and CDR2 YFSETQ. The CDR3 protein is CASSLGVTSTDTQYF. For the CDR3, the DNA is TGCGCCAGCAGCTTGGGGGTGACTAGCACAGATACGCAGTATTTT.

This clonotype was seen many times. The chain employs TRBV18 and TRBJ2-5, with TRBD1 as a possible D gene (6 bases). V lost 3 bases and J 3 bases, leaving 11 bases between the germline ends. The CDR3 is 14 residues long. Germline lookup yields CDR1 KGHSH and CDR2 LQKENI. In nucleotides, the CDR3 is TGTGCCAGCTCACCCGGGACATCAAAAGAGACCCAGTACTTC. This gives the protein CASSPGTSKETQYF.

V is TRBV20-1 and J is TRBJ1-5, with a possible D match to TRBD1 (6 bases). This CDR3 is built from 15 residues. The V gene's germline CDR1 is DFQATT and CDR2 SNEGSKA (reference sequence). Trimming cost V 6 bases and J 5 bases, with 20 bases left between them. CDR3 bases: TGCAGTGCAGGACCGAGGGGGGGCGCTTATCAGCCCCAGCATTTT. This sequence encodes CSAGPRGGAYQPQHF.

As regards this clonotype: Being one base from a much bigger clone, this may be a read error. This chain uses TRBV20-1 with TRBJ2-5, with TRBD1 identical over 8 bases. The CDR3 length is 15 residues. CDR1 DFQATT and CDR2 SNEGSKA come from the germline V gene (reference sequence). The CDR3 sequence: CSARAYRGTANEQYF. CDR3 DNA: TGCAGTGCGAGAGCATACAGGGGGACTGCGAATGAGCAGTACTTC.

In its sample, this clonotype was seen once. DNA of the CDR3: TGTGCCAGCAGCTTGGCCTATAGCGGGGGTTATGACAATGAGCAGTTCTTC. It codes for CASSLAYSGGYDNEQFF. The rearrangement joins TRBV5-5 to TRBJ2-1; 9 nucleotides match TRBD2. CDR1 and CDR2 (germline): SGHKS, YYEKEE (reference sequence). Trimming cost V 0 bases and J 5 bases; bases outside gene matches: 9. The CDR3 sequence is 17 residues long.

In this sample, this clonotype turned up many times. The chain has TRBV28 and TRBJ2-7; D is possibly TRBD1 (7 bases). In germline, CDR1 is MDHEN, CDR2 SYDVKM. Trimming removed 0 bases at V and 4 bases at J, with 16 bases between. This CDR3 contains 16 residues. The CDR3 loop reads CASSLWSRGVPYEQYF. The CDR3 DNA sequence: TGTGCCAGCAGTTTATGGTCCAGGGGGGTTCCTTACGAGCAGTACTTC. Looking up the rest from reference TRBV28 and TRBJ2-7 gives the full variable domain: DVKVTQSSRYLVKRTGEKVFLECVQDMDHENMFWYRQDPGLGLRLIYFSYDVKMKEKGDIPEGYSVSREKKERFSLILESASTNQTSMYLCASSLWSRGVPYEQYFGPGTRLTVT.

This clonotype has only a few counts. This sequence joins TRBV14 and TRBJ2-7; 8 positions agree with TRBD2. The V gene end was trimmed by 1 base and the J gene end by 7 bases; junction bases not matched to a gene: 9. The V gene's germline CDR1 is SGHDN and CDR2 FVKESK. This CDR3 comprises 15 residues. CDR3 sequence (DNA): TGTGCCAGCAGCCAAGCAGCGGGGGCCCACAATGAGCAGTACTTC. Protein product: CASSQAAGAHNEQYF.